This is a list of T cell receptor beta chains from one sample in a study of identical twins. MiXCR was run by TCRdb on the 5' RACE reads, yielding one entry per CDR3 protein. This table has about 730,000 distinct CDR3 sequences, 21% appearing once. The sample was also linked to a second study, of T cells expressing NK-cell markers.

The sample was PBMCs. The receptor set was obtained from a woman under 30 in good health. Each CDR3 is given with its conserved first and last residue. Fields, in order: J gene, V gene, CDR3 protein.

j_call: TRBJ2-1
v_call: TRBV2
cdr3_aa: CASSDWGLAGPEQFF

j_call: TRBJ2-3
v_call: TRBV20-1
cdr3_aa: CSARFKPASTTDTQYF

j_call: TRBJ1-1
v_call: TRBV20-1
cdr3_aa: CSASVDRMEAFF

j_call: TRBJ1-1
v_call: TRBV5-6
cdr3_aa: CASSRGSTEAFF

j_call: TRBJ1-5
v_call: TRBV6-1
cdr3_aa: CASSGVADQTQHF

j_call: TRBJ2-7
v_call: TRBV5-1
cdr3_aa: CASGKGHLYEQYF

j_call: TRBJ2-1
v_call: TRBV11-2
cdr3_aa: CASSLFSPRRQGDNEQFF

j_call: TRBJ2-3
v_call: TRBV7-8
cdr3_aa: CASSPLAGGATDTQYF

j_call: TRBJ2-3
v_call: TRBV9
cdr3_aa: CASSWRVKSDTQYF

j_call: TRBJ2-7
v_call: TRBV29-1
cdr3_aa: CSVVDGSYEQYF

j_call: TRBJ2-3
v_call: TRBV12-3/TRBV12-4
cdr3_aa: CASSLGGGAGKDTQYF

j_call: TRBJ2-5
v_call: TRBV5-1
cdr3_aa: CASSFNFFQETQYF

j_call: TRBJ2-3
v_call: TRBV10-3
cdr3_aa: CAISDLRGHTDTQYF

j_call: TRBJ2-1
v_call: TRBV12-3/TRBV12-4
cdr3_aa: CASAPTSGIADEQFF

j_call: TRBJ2-1
v_call: TRBV29-1
cdr3_aa: CSVGSGTSGIKGEQFF

j_call: TRBJ2-7
v_call: TRBV19
cdr3_aa: CASTAGISYEQYF

j_call: TRBJ2-1
v_call: TRBV20-1
cdr3_aa: CSASPGTGGFNEQFF

j_call: TRBJ1-1
v_call: TRBV12-3/TRBV12-4
cdr3_aa: CASQPSNRGKTEAFF

j_call: TRBJ2-1
v_call: TRBV27
cdr3_aa: CASSLRWEGRVEQFF

j_call: TRBJ2-1
v_call: TRBV7-9
cdr3_aa: CASSFNWRDYNEQFF

j_call: TRBJ1-5
v_call: TRBV5-5
cdr3_aa: CASSPDRGNQPQHF

j_call: TRBJ2-2
v_call: TRBV29-1
cdr3_aa: CSVGDIANTGELFF

j_call: TRBJ1-2
v_call: TRBV12-3/TRBV12-4
cdr3_aa: CASSVGRLYGYTF

j_call: TRBJ2-3
v_call: TRBV29-1
cdr3_aa: CSVGYDWEWDTQYF

j_call: TRBJ2-5
v_call: TRBV2
cdr3_aa: CASSEAGLAGDPETQYF

j_call: TRBJ2-3
v_call: TRBV12-3/TRBV12-4
cdr3_aa: CASSLEAGFTDTQYF

j_call: TRBJ2-7
v_call: TRBV3-1
cdr3_aa: CASSQEGRAGQGVRYF

j_call: TRBJ2-7
v_call: TRBV12-3/TRBV12-4
cdr3_aa: CASSPGTGLLQYF

j_call: TRBJ1-4
v_call: TRBV6-5
cdr3_aa: CASSYRTSNEKLFF

j_call: TRBJ1-5
v_call: TRBV6-5
cdr3_aa: CASSYSWDQPQHF

j_call: TRBJ2-1
v_call: TRBV12-3/TRBV12-4
cdr3_aa: CASSFPSGSVNEQFF

j_call: TRBJ2-5
v_call: TRBV12-3/TRBV12-4
cdr3_aa: CASSSGTRETQYF

j_call: TRBJ2-7
v_call: TRBV7-8
cdr3_aa: CASSFGQLREQYF

j_call: TRBJ1-1
v_call: TRBV12-3/TRBV12-4
cdr3_aa: CASLLGGTEAFF

j_call: TRBJ2-7
v_call: TRBV6-1
cdr3_aa: CASRGDWSSYEQYF

j_call: TRBJ2-3
v_call: TRBV9
cdr3_aa: CASSLTGSDDTQYF

j_call: TRBJ2-1
v_call: TRBV9
cdr3_aa: CASSGGGIRSYNEQFF

j_call: TRBJ2-1
v_call: TRBV5-6
cdr3_aa: CASSFSGRVHNEQFF

j_call: TRBJ2-3
v_call: TRBV20-1
cdr3_aa: CSAPSAFPTDTQYF

j_call: TRBJ1-6
v_call: TRBV20-1
cdr3_aa: CSATTGEASPLHF